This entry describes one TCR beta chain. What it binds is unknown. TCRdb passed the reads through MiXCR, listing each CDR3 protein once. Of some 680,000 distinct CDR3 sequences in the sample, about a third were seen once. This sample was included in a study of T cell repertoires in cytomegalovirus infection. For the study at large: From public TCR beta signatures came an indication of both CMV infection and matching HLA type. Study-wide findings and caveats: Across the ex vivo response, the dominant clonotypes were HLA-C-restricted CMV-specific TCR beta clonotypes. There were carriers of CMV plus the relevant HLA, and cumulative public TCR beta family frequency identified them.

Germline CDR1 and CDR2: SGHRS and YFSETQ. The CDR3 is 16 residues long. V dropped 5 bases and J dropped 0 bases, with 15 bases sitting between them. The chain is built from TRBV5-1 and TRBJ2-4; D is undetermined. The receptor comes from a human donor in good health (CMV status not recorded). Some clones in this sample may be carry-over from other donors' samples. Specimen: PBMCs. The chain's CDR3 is CASRPDFGVAKNIQYF. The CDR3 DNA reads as TGCGCCAGCAGACCCGATTTTGGGGTAGCCAAAAACATTCAGTACTTC.